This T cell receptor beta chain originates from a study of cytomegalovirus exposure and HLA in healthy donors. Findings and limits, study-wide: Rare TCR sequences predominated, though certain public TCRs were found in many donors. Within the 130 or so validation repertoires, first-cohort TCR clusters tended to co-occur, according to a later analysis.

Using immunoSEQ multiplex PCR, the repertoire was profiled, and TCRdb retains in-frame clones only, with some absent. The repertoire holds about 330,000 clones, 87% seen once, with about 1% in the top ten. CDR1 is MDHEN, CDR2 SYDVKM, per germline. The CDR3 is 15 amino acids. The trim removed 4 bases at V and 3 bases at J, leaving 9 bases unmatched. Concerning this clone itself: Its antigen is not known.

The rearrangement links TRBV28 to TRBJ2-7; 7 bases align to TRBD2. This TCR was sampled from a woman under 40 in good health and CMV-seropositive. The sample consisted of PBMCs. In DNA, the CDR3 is TGTGCCAGCAGTTCCCCCCAGGGAGGGGTCTACGAGCAGTACTTC. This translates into CASSSPQGGVYEQYF.